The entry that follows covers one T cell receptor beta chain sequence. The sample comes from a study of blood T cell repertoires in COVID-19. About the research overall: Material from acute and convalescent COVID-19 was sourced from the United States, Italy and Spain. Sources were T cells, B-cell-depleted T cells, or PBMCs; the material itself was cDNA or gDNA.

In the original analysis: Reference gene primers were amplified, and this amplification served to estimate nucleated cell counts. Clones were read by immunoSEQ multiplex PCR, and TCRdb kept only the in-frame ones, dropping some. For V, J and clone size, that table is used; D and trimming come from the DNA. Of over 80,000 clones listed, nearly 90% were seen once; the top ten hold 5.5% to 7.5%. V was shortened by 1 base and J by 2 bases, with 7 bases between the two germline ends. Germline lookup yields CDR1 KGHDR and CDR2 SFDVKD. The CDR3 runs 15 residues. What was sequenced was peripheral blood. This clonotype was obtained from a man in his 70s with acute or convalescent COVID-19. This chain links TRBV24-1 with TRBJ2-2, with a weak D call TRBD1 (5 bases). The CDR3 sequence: CATSDLDSNTGELFF. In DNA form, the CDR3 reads TGTGCCACCAGTGATTTAGACAGTAACACCGGGGAGCTGTTTTTT.